The clone carrying this T cell receptor beta chain has a count of ten or more. Its antigen remains unidentified. Both TRBC1 and TRBC2 were covered by a beta constant-region primer of two equimolar oligonucleotides. Ligated cDNA was amplified by four rounds of PCR with nested alpha and beta constant-region primers and SP2. TCRdb re-called the UMI-ligation and nested PCR reads with MiXCR, one entry per CDR3 protein. The sample holds around 83,000 distinct CDR3 sequences, around 11% seen once. The entry originates in a study of naive and memory T cell subsets. Study results and caveats: Possibly reflecting memory cells re-expressing CD45RA, a few larger clonotypes occurred in naive repertoires, especially CD8. No ground truth validated the naive and memory repertoire findings. A clonotype means one alpha or beta sequence, not an alpha/beta pair. Over 90% of naive TCR sequences appeared only once, unlike memory subsets. Naive and memory subsets had different power law exponents for TCR abundance.

Germline CDR1 is SGHNT and CDR2 is YENEEA. V was shortened by 1 base and J by 1 base, with 8 bases between the two germline ends. The length of the CDR3 is 14 residues. Sequenced: naive CD4+ T cells from blood. The origin of this receptor is a human donor in good health. The rearrangement joins TRBV11-3 to TRBJ2-7, with no clear D. CDR3 bases: TGTGCCAGCAGCTTAGGGTCCTTTTCCTACGAGCAGTACTTC. Translating it yields CASSLGSFSYEQYF.